This paragraph reports one T cell receptor (beta chain). The repertoire was sequenced with immunoSEQ multiplex PCR; TCRdb's copy has only in-frame clones and lacks some. The table shows some 99,000 clones, with roughly 89% occurring only once. There are 15 residues in the CDR3. Germline values: CDR1 LNHNV, CDR2 YYDKDF (reference sequence). With 2 bases removed from V and 4 bases from J, the gap between germline ends came to 12 bases. This specimen belongs to a study of OX40 agonist ivuxolimab in advanced cancers. The material was CD4+ or CD8+ T cells sorted from blood, obtained in a trial of the OX40 agonist ivuxolimab. V and J are TRBV15 and TRBJ1-5; D is uncertain. This clonotype originated in an adult with an advanced solid tumor such as melanoma, head and neck, liver or kidney cancer. The CDR3 loop reads CATSRLGRRNQPQHF. DNA of the CDR3: TGTGCCACCAGCAGACTCGGGAGGAGGAATCAGCCCCAGCATTTT.